This TCR beta chain originates from a study of blood T cell repertoires in COVID-19. Assay used: immunoSEQ multiplex PCR; TCRdb lists only in-frame clones, some missing. Of roughly 100,000 clones listed, 84% are singletons. Trimming shortened V by 6 bases and J by 8 bases, and 19 bases separated the two germline ends. CDR3 length: 14 amino acids. Germline lookup yields CDR1 MDHEN and CDR2 SYDVKM. V gene TRBV28 combines with J gene TRBJ1-2, with D perhaps TRBD1 (6 bases). The sequence came from a man between 40 and 49 years old with active or convalescent COVID-19. Sequencing was done on a sample of peripheral blood. The CDR3 coding sequence is TGTGCCAGCAGCTCACAGGGTAATAGGTTCGGCTACACCTTC. This sequence encodes CASSSQGNRFGYTF.